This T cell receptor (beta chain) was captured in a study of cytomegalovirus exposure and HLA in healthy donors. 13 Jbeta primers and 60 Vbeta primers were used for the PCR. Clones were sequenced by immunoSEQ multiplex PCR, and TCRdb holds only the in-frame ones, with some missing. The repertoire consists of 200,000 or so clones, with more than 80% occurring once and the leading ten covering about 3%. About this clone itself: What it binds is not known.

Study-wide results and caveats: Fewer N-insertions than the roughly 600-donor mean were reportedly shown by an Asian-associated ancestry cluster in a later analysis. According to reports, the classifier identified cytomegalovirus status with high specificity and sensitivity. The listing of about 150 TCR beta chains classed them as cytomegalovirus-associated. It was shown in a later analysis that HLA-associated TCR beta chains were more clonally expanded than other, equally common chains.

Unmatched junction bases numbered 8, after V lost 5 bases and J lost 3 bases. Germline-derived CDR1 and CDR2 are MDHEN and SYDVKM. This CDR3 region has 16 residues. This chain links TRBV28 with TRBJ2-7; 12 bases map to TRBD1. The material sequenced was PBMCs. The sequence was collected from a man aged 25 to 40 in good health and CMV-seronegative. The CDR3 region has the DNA TGTGCCAGCAGTCCCTTAGGGACAGGGGGCCACTACGAGCAGTACTTC. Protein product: CASSPLGTGGHYEQYF.